The clone carrying this TCR beta chain was detected only a few times. The antigen remains unidentified. The source of the sample is a study of beta chain features in type 1 diabetes. Isolated RNA was reverse transcribed in full, so expressed TCRB transcripts were sequenced. Clones were sequenced by immunoSEQ multiplex PCR, and TCRdb holds only the in-frame ones, with some missing. The sample has hundreds of thousands of clones; more than 12% are singletons. CDR1 and CDR2 from the germline V gene are GTSNPN and SVGIG (reference sequence). The CDR3 has 15 amino acids. Trimming removed 0 bases from V and 3 bases from J; junction bases left unmatched: 4. The study, taken as a whole, reports: Lower insertion and higher deletion counts appeared at VDJ junctions in type 1 diabetes patients. The study found moderately but significantly shorter TCRB CDR3s in all four CD4+ subsets of Type 1 diabetes patients.

J is TRBJ2-2 and V is TRBV30, with 7 bases lining up with TRBD2. The receptor comes from a man between 18 and 29 years old with type 1 diabetes. The specimen was naive CD4+ T cells from blood. CDR3: CAWSVLAVYTGELFF. The DNA of the CDR3 is TGTGCCTGGAGTGTGCTAGCGGTCTACACCGGGGAGCTGTTTTTT.